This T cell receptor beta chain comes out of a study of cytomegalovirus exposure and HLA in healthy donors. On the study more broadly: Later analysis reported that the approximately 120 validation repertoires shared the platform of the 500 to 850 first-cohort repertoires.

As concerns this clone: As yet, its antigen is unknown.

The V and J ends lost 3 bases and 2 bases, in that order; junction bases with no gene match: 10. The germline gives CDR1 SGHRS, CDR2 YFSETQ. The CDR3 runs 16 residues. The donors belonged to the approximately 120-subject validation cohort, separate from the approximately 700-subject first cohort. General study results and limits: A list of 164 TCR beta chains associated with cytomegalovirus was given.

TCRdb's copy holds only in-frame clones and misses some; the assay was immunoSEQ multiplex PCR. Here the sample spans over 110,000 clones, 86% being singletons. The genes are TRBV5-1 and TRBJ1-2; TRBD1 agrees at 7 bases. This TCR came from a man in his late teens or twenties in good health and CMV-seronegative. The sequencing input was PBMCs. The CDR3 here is CASSSPQWDSNYGYTF. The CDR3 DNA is TGCGCCAGCAGCTCCCCGCAGTGGGACAGCAACTATGGCTACACCTTC.